Given below is one TCR beta chain in context. Its specificity is not known. The sample comes from a study of cytomegalovirus exposure and HLA in healthy donors. Study-wide findings and caveats: The study dropped some indistinguishable V segments, TRBV6-2 and TRBV6-3 among them. A few of the chains that were CMV-associated were confirmed in vitro to be specific for CMV antigens. Earlier analysis looked at TCR beta V segments, and most were productive about 90% or about 30% of the time.

PCR amplification relied on 60 Vbeta primers (plus 13 Jbeta primers). Assay used: immunoSEQ multiplex PCR; TCRdb lists only in-frame clones, some missing. The table shows about 220,000 clones, with around 76% occurring only once. Trimming cost V 7 bases and J 1 base, with 16 bases left between them. Germline V lookup: CDR1 MNHNS, CDR2 SASEGT. This CDR3 has 15 residues. The chain couples TRBV6-1 to TRBJ1-1; D might be TRBD1 (6 bases). Material for sequencing was PBMCs. The receptor was isolated from a man aged 18-30 years in good health and CMV-seronegative. The CDR3 DNA sequence: TGTGCCAGCAACGGTGCGGGGGCCGGGAACACTGAAGCTTTCTTT. As protein: CASNGAGAGNTEAFF.